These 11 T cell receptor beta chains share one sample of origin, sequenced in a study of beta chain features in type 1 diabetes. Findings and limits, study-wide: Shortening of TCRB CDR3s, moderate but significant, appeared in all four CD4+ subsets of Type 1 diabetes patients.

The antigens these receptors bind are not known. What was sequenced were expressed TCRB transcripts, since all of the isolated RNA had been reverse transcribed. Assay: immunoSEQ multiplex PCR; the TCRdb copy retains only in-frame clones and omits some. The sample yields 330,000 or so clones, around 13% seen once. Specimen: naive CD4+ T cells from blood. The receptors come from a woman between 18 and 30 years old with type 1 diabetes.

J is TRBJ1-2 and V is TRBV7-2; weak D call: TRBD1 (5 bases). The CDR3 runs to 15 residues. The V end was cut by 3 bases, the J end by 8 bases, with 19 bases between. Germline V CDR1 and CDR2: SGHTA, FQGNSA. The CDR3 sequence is CASSLGGPQPGGYTF. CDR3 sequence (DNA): TGTGCCAGCAGCTTGGGGGGACCGCAACCGGGGGGCTACACCTTC.

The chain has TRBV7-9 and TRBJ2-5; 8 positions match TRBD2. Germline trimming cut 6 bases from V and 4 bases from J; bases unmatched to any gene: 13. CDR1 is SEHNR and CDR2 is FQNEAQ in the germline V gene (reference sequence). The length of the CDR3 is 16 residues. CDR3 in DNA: TGTGCCAGCAGGAGAAATCGGGGACTAGGTTCAGAGACCCAGTACTTC. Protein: CASRRNRGLGSETQYF.

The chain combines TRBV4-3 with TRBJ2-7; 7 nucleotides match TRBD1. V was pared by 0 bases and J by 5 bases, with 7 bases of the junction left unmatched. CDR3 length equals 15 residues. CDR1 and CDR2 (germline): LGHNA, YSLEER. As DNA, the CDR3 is TGCGCCAGCAGCCAAGAAGTAAGGCAGGGGGACGAGCAGTACTTC. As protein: CASSQEVRQGDEQYF.

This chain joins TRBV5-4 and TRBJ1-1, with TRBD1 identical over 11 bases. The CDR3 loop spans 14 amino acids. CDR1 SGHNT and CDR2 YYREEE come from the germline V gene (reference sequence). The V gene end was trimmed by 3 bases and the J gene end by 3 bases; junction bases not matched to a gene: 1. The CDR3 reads CASSWDRGDTEAFF. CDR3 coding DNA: TGTGCCAGCAGCTGGGACAGGGGGGACACTGAAGCTTTCTTT. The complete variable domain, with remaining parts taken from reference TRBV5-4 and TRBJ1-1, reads ETGVTQSPTHLIKTRGQQVTLRCSSQSGHNTVSWYQQALGQGPQFIFQYYREEENGRGNFPPRFSGLQFPNYSSELNVNALELDDSALYLCASSWDRGDTEAFFGQGTRLTVV.

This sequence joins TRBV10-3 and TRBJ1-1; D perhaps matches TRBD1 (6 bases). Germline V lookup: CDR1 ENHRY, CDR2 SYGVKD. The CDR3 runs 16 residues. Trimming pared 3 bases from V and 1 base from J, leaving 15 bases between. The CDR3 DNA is TGTGCCATCAGTGATATGAGGGGGACGAGGAACACTGAAGCTTTCTTT. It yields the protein CAISDMRGTRNTEAFF.

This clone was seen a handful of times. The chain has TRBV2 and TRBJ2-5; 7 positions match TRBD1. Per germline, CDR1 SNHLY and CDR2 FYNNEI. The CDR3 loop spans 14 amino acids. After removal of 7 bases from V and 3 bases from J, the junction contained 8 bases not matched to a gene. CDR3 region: CASTPDRLKETQYF. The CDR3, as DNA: TGTGCCAGCACGCCGGACAGGTTAAAAGAGACCCAGTACTTC.

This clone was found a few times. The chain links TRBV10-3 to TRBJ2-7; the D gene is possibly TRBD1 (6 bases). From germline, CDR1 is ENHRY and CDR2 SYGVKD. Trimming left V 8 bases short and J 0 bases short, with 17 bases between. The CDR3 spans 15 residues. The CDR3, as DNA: TGTGCCATCCGTCGGTCAGGGGCGGACTCCTACGAGCAGTACTTC. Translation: CAIRRSGADSYEQYF.

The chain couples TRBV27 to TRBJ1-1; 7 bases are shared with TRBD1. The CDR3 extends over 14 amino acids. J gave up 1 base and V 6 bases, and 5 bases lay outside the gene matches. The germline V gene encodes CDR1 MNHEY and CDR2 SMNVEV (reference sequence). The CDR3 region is CASSEGDRNTEAFF. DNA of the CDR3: TGTGCCAGCAGCGAGGGGGACAGGAACACTGAAGCTTTCTTT.

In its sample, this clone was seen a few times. This CDR3 reads CASSLSGQGDYTF. As DNA, the CDR3 is TGCGCCAGCAGCCTATCAGGACAGGGGGACTACACCTTC. The chain has TRBV5-1 and TRBJ1-2; 10 nucleotides line up with TRBD1. There are 13 residues in the CDR3. The V segment lost 4 bases and the J segment 10 bases; nucleotides outside the gene matches: 7. The germline gives CDR1 SGHRS, CDR2 YFSETQ.

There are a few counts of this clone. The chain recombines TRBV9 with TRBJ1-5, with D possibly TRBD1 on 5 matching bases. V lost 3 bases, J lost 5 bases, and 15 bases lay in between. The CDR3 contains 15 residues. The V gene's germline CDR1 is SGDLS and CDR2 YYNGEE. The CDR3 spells CASSGGGVADQPQHF. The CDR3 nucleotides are TGTGCCAGCAGCGGGGGAGGGGTGGCGGATCAGCCCCAGCATTTT.

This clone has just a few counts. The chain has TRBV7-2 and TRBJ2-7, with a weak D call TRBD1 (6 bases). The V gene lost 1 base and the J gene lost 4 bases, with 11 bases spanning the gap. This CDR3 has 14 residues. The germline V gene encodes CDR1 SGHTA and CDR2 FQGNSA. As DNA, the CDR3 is TGTGCCAGCAGCTTAGAGGCCAGGGGTTACGAGCAGTACTTC. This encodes CASSLEARGYEQYF.